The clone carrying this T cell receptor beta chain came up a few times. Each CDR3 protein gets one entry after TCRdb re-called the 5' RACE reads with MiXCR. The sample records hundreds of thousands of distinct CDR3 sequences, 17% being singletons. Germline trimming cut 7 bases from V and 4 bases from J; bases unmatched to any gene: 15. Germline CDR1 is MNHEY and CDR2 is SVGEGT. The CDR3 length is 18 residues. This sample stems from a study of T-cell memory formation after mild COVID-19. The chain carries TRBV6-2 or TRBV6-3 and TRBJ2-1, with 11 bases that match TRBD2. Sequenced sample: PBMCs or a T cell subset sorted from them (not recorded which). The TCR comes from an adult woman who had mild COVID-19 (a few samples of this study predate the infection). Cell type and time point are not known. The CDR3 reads CASIYAPGLAGGYNEQFF. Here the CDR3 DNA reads TGTGCCAGCATCTACGCCCCTGGTCTAGCGGGGGGTTACAATGAGCAGTTCTTC.